A single sample is the source of the 15 T cell receptor beta chains below, sequenced in a study of cytotoxic CD8 clonotypes in ibrutinib-treated CLL. The data were produced by immunoSEQ multiplex PCR, yet TCRdb's version contains in-frame clones alone and is incomplete. The sample records around 150,000 clones, 88% being singletons. Sequenced here: PBMCs, sampled at disease progression, from a patient treated with ibrutinib. These receptors all stem from a human donor with chronic lymphocytic leukemia.

The rearrangement joins TRBV5-6 to TRBJ1-4; 8 nucleotides align to TRBD1. The CDR3 extends over 19 amino acids. The germline V gene has CDR1 SGHDT and CDR2 YYEEEE. J gave up 4 bases and V 0 bases, and 14 bases lay outside the gene matches. Here the CDR3 reads CASSLDLYGTGDDNEKLFF. CDR3 coding DNA: TGTGCCAGCAGCTTGGACCTTTATGGGACAGGAGATGATAATGAAAAACTGTTTTTT.

This chain links TRBV6-5 with TRBJ2-7, with a tentative D call TRBD2 (5 bases). Germline CDR1 MNHEY, CDR2 SVGAGI. The CDR3 sequence is 15 residues long. Trimming took off 2 bases at V and 7 bases at J, with 18 bases between the two ends. The DNA for the CDR3 is TGTGCCAGCAGTTACACCCCCGGTGGAGGTTGGGAGCAGTACTTC. Its translation: CASSYTPGGGWEQYF.

The chain couples TRBV4-2 to TRBJ2-2; no firm D call. The V end lost 8 bases, the J end lost 6 bases, and 19 bases lay between the germline ends. The CDR3 has 15 amino acids. The germline V gene has CDR1 LGHNA and CDR2 YNFKEQ. CDR3 protein: CASGSWSIIAGELFF. The DNA for the CDR3 is TGTGCCAGCGGATCGTGGAGCATAATAGCCGGGGAGCTGTTTTTT.

The chain has TRBV4-1 and TRBJ2-7; 10 positions match TRBD2. CDR1 is MGHRA, CDR2 YSYEKL, per germline. The CDR3 has 18 residues. The J segment lost 2 bases and the V segment lost 0 bases, leaving 10 bases of the junction unmatched. In nucleotides, the CDR3 is TGCGCCAGCAGCCAAGAAGGAGGGGGGCTAGCGGGAGCCTACGAGCAGTACTTC. Translated, it gives CASSQEGGGLAGAYEQYF.

The V call is TRBV27, the J call TRBJ2-2, with D unclear. V was shortened by 7 bases and J by 1 base, with 16 bases between the two germline ends. The germline gives CDR1 MNHEY, CDR2 SMNVEV (reference sequence). This CDR3 spans 16 amino acids. CDR3 sequence reads: CASKTGRDLNTGELFF. CDR3 DNA: TGTGCCAGCAAGACTGGGCGAGACCTGAACACCGGGGAGCTGTTTTTT.

The sample holds one count of this clone. The chain recombines TRBV9 with TRBJ1-4; a possible D gene is TRBD1 (5 bases). CDR3 size: 14 residues. Germline CDR1 and CDR2: SGDLS and YYNGEE. Trimming left V 3 bases short and J 8 bases short, with 14 bases between. In DNA, the CDR3 is TGTGCCAGCAGCGGGACAACAGCGGGGGAAAAACTGTTTTTT. Amino acid sequence: CASSGTTAGEKLFF.

This sequence joins TRBV28 and TRBJ1-5, with D maybe TRBD1 (5 bases). Germline CDR1 is MDHEN and CDR2 is SYDVKM. V was trimmed by 4 bases and J by 1 base, leaving 8 bases between them. The CDR3 runs to 14 residues. The CDR3 here is CASSSGRSNQPQHF. Here the CDR3 DNA reads TGTGCCAGCAGTTCAGGGAGAAGCAATCAGCCCCAGCATTTT.

V gene TRBV5-4 combines with J gene TRBJ2-5, with D possibly called TRBD1 or TRBD2 (5 bases each). The CDR3 length is 14 residues. CDR1 is SGHNT, CDR2 YYREEE, per germline (reference sequence). V lost 5 bases to trimming and J lost 1 base, with 12 bases between them. As DNA, the CDR3 is TGTGCCAGCAGAGGGGCCGAGGGCCAAGAGACCCAGTACTTC. Translation: CASRGAEGQETQYF.

The V and J genes are TRBV5-1 and TRBJ2-4; D is uncertain. The CDR3 runs to 11 residues. V was trimmed by 4 bases and J by 4 bases, leaving 3 bases between them. The germline CDR1 and CDR2 sequences are SGHRS and YFSETQ. The CDR3 loop reads CASSQKNIQYF. CDR3 DNA: TGCGCCAGCAGCCAAAAAAACATTCAGTACTTC.

The CDR3 loop reads CASSFRLAGDSYEQYF. DNA for the CDR3: TGTGCCAGCAGTTTCCGACTAGCGGGGGACTCCTACGAGCAGTACTTC. The rearrangement uses TRBV6-5 and TRBJ2-7, with 12 bases that match TRBD2. This CDR3 spans 16 amino acids. Trimming took 4 bases from V and 0 from J; bases not matched to a gene: 4. Looked up from germline, CDR1 is MNHEY and CDR2 is SVGAGI.

V usage is TRBV2 and J usage is TRBJ2-4; 12 bases line up with TRBD1. Per the germline V gene, CDR1 is SNHLY and CDR2 is FYNNEI. The V and J ends lost 9 bases and 6 bases, in that order; junction bases with no gene match: 12. This CDR3 spans 16 amino acids. The CDR3 loop is CASWDRGQVEANIQYF. CDR3 coding DNA: TGTGCCAGTTGGGACAGGGGGCAGGTGGAAGCAAACATTCAGTACTTC.

The chain joins TRBV5-1 to TRBJ2-2; the D is unclear. CDR1 is SGHRS, CDR2 YFSETQ, per germline. Trimming left V 1 base short and J 1 base short, with 5 bases between. This CDR3 has 14 residues. The CDR3 reads CASSLWQNTGELFF. As DNA, the CDR3 is TGCGCCAGCAGCTTGTGGCAGAACACCGGGGAGCTGTTTTTT. The variable domain in full, completed from reference TRBV5-1 and TRBJ2-2, reads KAGVTQTPRYLIKTRGQQVTLSCSPISGHRSVSWYQQTPGQGLQFLFEYFSETQRNKGNFPGRFSGRQFSNSRSEMNVSTLELGDSALYLCASSLWQNTGELFFGEGSRLTVL.

V gene TRBV7-3 combines with J gene TRBJ2-1, with a possible D match to TRBD2 (5 bases). The CDR3 runs to 19 residues. CDR1 and CDR2 from the germline V gene are SGHTA and FQGTGA. V lost 3 bases to trimming and J lost 4 bases, with 25 bases between them. DNA of the CDR3: TGTGCCAGCAGCTTTAATGGAGCTAGCTCCCTGGGTCAGTACAATGAGCAGTTCTTC. Translated, it gives CASSFNGASSLGQYNEQFF.

The chain employs TRBV6-6 and TRBJ1-5; D remains ambiguous. Trimming shortened V by 6 bases and J by 4 bases, and 13 bases separated the two germline ends. In germline, CDR1 is MNHNY, CDR2 SVGAGI (reference sequence). The CDR3 consists of 14 residues. The CDR3 DNA reads as TGTGCCAGCAGGGCAGCTTCTCTTAATCAGCCCCAGCATTTT. Residues: CASRAASLNQPQHF.

The chain employs TRBV28 and TRBJ2-2; TRBD2 matches 16 bases. V was clipped by 6 bases and J by 7 bases; unmatched bases: 8. Germline V CDR1 and CDR2: MDHEN, SYDVKM. CDR3 length equals 17 residues. CDR3 loop: CASSPGLAGGPVGELFF. CDR3 nucleotide sequence: TGTGCCAGCAGCCCGGGACTAGCGGGAGGGCCGGTCGGGGAGCTGTTTTTT.